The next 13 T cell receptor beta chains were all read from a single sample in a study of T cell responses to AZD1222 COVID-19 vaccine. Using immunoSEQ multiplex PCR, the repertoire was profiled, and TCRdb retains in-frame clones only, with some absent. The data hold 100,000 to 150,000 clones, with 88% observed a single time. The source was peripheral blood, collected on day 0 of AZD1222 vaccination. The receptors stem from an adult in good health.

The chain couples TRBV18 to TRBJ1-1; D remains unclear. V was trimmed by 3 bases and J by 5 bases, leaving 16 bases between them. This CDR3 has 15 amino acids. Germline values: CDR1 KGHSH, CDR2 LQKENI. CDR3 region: CASSPTDTSKTEAFF. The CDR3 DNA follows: TGTGCCAGCTCACCTACCGACACAAGCAAGACTGAAGCTTTCTTT.

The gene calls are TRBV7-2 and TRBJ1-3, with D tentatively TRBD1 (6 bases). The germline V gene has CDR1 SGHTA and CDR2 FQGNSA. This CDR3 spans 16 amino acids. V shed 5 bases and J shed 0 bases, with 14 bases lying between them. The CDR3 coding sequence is TGTGCCAGCAGCCCTCGGCAGGGGAGCTCTGGAAACACCATATATTTT. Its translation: CASSPRQGSSGNTIYF.

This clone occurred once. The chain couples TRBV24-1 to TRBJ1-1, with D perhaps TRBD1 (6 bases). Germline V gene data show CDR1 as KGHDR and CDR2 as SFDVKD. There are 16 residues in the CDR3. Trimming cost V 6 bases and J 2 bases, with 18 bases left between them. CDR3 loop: CATSSPDSQLNTEAFF. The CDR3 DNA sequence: TGTGCCACCAGTAGCCCGGACAGCCAATTAAACACTGAAGCTTTCTTT.

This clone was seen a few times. The CDR3: CASSMGLPGWTDTQYF. CDR3 DNA: TGTGCCAGCAGCATGGGACTACCGGGGTGGACAGATACGCAGTATTTT. The rearrangement uses TRBV7-2 and TRBJ2-3; 7 bases are a match to TRBD2. The CDR3 spans 16 residues. Germline assignment: CDR1 SGHTA and CDR2 FQGNSA. Unmatched junction bases numbered 11, after V lost 5 bases and J lost 3 bases.

For the CDR3, the DNA is TGTGCCATCAGTGAGCCGGGACTAGGGAGGCGGTTCTTC. The encoded protein is CAISEPGLGRRFF. The chain combines TRBV10-3 with TRBJ2-1, with 8 positions matching TRBD2. Germline trimming cut 2 bases from V and 15 bases from J; bases unmatched to any gene: 9. The CDR3 consists of 13 residues. The germline CDR1 and CDR2 sequences are ENHRY and SYGVKD.

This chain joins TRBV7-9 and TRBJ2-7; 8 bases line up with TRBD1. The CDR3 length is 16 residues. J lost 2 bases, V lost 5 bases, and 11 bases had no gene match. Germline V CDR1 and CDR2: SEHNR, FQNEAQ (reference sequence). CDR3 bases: TGTGCCAGCAGCCCGATCCAGGGGGCGAACGCCTACGAGCAGTACTTC. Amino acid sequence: CASSPIQGANAYEQYF.

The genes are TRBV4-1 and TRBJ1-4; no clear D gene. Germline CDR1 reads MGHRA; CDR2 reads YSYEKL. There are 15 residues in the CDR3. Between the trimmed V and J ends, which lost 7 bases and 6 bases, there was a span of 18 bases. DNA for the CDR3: TGCGCCAGCACCTCTCAGGCCGCAAAAGATGAAAAACTGTTTTTT. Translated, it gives CASTSQAAKDEKLFF.

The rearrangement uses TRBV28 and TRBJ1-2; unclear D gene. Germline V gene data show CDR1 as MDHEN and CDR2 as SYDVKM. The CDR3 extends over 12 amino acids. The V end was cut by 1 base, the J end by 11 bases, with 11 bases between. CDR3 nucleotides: TGTGCCAGCAGTTTATCCGGGATGGGGTACACCTTC. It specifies CASSLSGMGYTF.

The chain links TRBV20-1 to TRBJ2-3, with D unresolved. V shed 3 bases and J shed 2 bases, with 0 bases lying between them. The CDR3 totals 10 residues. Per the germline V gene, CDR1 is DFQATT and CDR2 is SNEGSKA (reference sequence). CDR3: CSASTDTQYF. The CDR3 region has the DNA TGCAGTGCTAGCACAGATACGCAGTATTTT.

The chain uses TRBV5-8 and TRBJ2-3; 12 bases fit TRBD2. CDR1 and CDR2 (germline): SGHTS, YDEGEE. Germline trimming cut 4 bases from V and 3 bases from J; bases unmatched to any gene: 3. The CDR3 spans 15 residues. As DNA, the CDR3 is TGTGCCAGCAGCGCCGGACTAGCGGGAACAGATACGCAGTATTTT. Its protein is CASSAGLAGTDTQYF.

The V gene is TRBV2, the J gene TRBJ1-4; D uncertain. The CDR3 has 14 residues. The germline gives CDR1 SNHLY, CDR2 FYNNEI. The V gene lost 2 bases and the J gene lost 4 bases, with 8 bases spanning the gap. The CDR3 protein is CASSELQINEKLFF. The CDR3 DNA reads TGTGCCAGCAGTGAACTGCAGATTAATGAAAAACTGTTTTTT.

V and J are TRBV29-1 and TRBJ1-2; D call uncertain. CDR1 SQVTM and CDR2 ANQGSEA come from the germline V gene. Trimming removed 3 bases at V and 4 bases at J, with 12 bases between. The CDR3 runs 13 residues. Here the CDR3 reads CSVDGYGFYGYTF. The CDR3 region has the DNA TGCAGCGTTGACGGGTACGGCTTCTATGGCTACACCTTC.

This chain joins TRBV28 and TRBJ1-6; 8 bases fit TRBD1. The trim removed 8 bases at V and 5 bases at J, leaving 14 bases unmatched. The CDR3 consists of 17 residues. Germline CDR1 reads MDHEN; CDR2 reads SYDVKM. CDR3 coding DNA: TGTGCCAGCTCGTTACGGACAGGGAGGCGTCATAATTCACCCCTCCACTTT. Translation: CASSLRTGRRHNSPLHF. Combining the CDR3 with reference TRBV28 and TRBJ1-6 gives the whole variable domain DVKVTQSSRYLVKRTGEKVFLECVQDMDHENMFWYRQDPGLGLRLIYFSYDVKMKEKGDIPEGYSVSREKKERFSLILESASTNQTSMYLCASSLRTGRRHNSPLHFGNGTRLTVT.